This T cell receptor beta chain was sequenced for a study of patients and donors after allogeneic stem cell transplantation. This CDR3 has 15 residues. Per germline, CDR1 SGHDT and CDR2 YYEEEE. After removal of 4 bases from V and 0 bases from J, the junction contained 3 bases not matched to a gene. TCRdb used MiXCR to reprocess the RT-PCR reads, holding one entry per CDR3 protein. The data hold hundreds of thousands of distinct CDR3 sequences, with around 14% observed a single time. This clonotype was observed many times. The sample consisted of blood, either unsorted or a sorted T cell fraction (not recorded which). The chain links TRBV5-6 to TRBJ1-1; 10 bases are a match to TRBD1. The sequence derives from a human donor who was either an allogeneic HSCT recipient or a stem cell or donor lymphocyte infusion donor (not recorded which). It is not recorded whose cells these are; they may come from a transplant donor. The CDR3 sequence is CASSPGTGVNTEAFF. CDR3 bases: TGTGCCAGCAGCCCTGGGACAGGGGTGAACACTGAAGCTTTCTTT.